A selection of T cell receptor beta chains follows, all from one sample in a study of blood T cell repertoires in COVID-19. Using immunoSEQ multiplex PCR, the repertoire was profiled, and TCRdb retains in-frame clones only, with some absent. Seen here are 360,000 or so clones, about 88% observed once, and the top ten hold around 3%. Sequenced material: PBMCs or T cells enriched from blood (not recorded which). These receptors were taken from a woman aged 25 to 39 who had recovered from COVID-19. CDR3s include the opening cysteine and the closing phenylalanine or tryptophan. D genes are given only for firm matches. Only part of the rows carry a size: once, few, many, or a class if the clone is expanded.

v_call,d_call,clone_size,cdr3_aa
TRBV6-5,.,.,CASSSQGYGYTF
TRBV9,.,.,CASSAGTHNTGELFF
TRBV5-6,TRBD1,.,CASSLQGAGNQPQHF
TRBV5-1,.,.,CASSLGEIQETQYF
TRBV5-1,TRBD1,few,CASNPGTVDSYEQYF
TRBV7-9,TRBD1,.,CASSSHRGGGETQYF
TRBV7-2,TRBD1,once,CASSPDRIYEQYF
TRBV7-9,.,.,CASSTWTASNYGYTF
TRBV18,.,.,CASSPVSATGELFF
TRBV3-1/TRBV3-2,.,few,CASSQTSPVAAQYF
TRBV7-9,TRBD1,.,CASSLGTGGSYNSPLHF
TRBV7-9,TRBD1,.,CASRSSGTGDNYGYTF
TRBV30,.,.,CAWSGARTGGDGYTF
TRBV7-2,.,.,CASSSLSSYNEQFF
TRBV5-1,TRBD1,.,CASSLEGQGVNSPLHF
TRBV10-2,.,few,CASSESVRQLNTEAFF
TRBV7-2,TRBD2,.,CASSDIIAGGETQYF
TRBV11-2,TRBD1,.,CASSLWDRTQETQYF
TRBV3-1/TRBV3-2,TRBD1,.,CASSPRDRGFYEQYF
TRBV6-5,.,.,CASSYGAFSYEQYF
TRBV27,.,.,CASNQQGLNQPQHF